This T cell receptor beta chain derives from a study of memory CD4+ T cells and cytomegalovirus serostatus. Assay: immunoSEQ multiplex PCR; the TCRdb copy retains only in-frame clones and omits some. The sample records approximately 92,000 clones, about four fifths being singletons. Study results and caveats: About two fifths of the roughly 160 known CMV-associated TCRbeta sequences appeared in CD4+ memory. Suggested: most of the CMV-linked TCR signature lies in CD4+ memory cells.

V lost 4 bases and J lost 5; bases outside the gene matches: 10. Per the germline V gene, CDR1 is SGHRS and CDR2 is YFSETQ. The CDR3 length is 16 residues. The sort gate was single viable CD3+CD4+CD8-CD45RO+ cells for memory CD4+ T cells. Serostatus was set by detecting CMV pp150, pp28, p38, p52 IgG. Total CD4+ T cells were enriched by CD4 positive selection. For this clone: Its target is unknown.

This sequence joins TRBV5-1 and TRBJ2-3; 10 bases line up with TRBD1. This receptor was obtained from an adult in good health and CMV-seropositive. Source material: memory CD4+ T cells from blood. The CDR3 DNA reads TGCGCCAGCAGCCCTACAACCGGGACAGGGGTAGATACGCAGTATTTT. As protein: CASSPTTGTGVDTQYF.